This section outlines one TCR beta chain sequence together with its context. The target of this receptor is not known. No clone much larger than this one lies a single base away; base qualities are absent. This specimen's time point label, per the study, means: about 28 days (+/-7) after the second vaccine dose. AZD1222 recipients with second doses at about 4 weeks or about 12 weeks were pooled, because spike-specific TCR depth and breadth did not differ between schedules. The vaccinee samples were drawn from two UK trials, COV001 and COV002, one of which was a single-blind randomized controlled phase 2/3 trial testing AZD1222 (ChAdOx1 nCoV-19) in healthy adults. For TCRbeta chain sequencing, PBMC samples were collected from trial participants at day 0 and at day 28 after the second dose. The CDR3 regions of human TCRbeta chains were analyzed by immunosequencing. The original pipeline was this. Repertoire TCRs were matched against a reference library of SARS-CoV-2-specific TCRs generated with the MIRA antigen-specificity platform. Breadth was defined as the fraction of unique TCRs that were SARS-CoV-2-associated, and depth was defined as the fraction of total T cells that were SARS-CoV-2-associated. Using the MIRA data, every spike-specific TCR was mapped to the spike region that the TCR reacted to and assigned to either a CD4 or a CD8 class. Log10-transformed breadth and depth values were compared by one-way ANOVA with Sidak's multiple comparisons tests. The immuneACCESS repertoire file appears here via TCRdb, limited to in-frame rearrangements. These files lack a portion of the clones; in checked studies, under half of the deficit traces to unresolved V genes, and the cause of the others is not known. V and J calls and clone size are given by that table; D and trimming were obtained from the DNA. In this sample the table shows around 160,000 clones, approximately 94% of which occur a single time. The top ten constitute under 6% of the sample.

At the junction V is shortened by 5 bases and J by 5 bases, with 15 bases in between. CDR1 and CDR2 are read off the germline V gene (reference sequence) as GTSNPN and SVGIG. CDR3 length: 14 amino acids, cysteine to phenylalanine. Only the CDR3 DNA stays, 42 bases, in frame from base 1. This record belongs to a study of T cell responses to AZD1222 COVID-19 vaccine (dated by TCRdb to about 2021). At the level of the whole study: TCR sequencing covered 233 trial participants: about 210 given two doses of AZD1222 and around 26 given two doses of MenACWY control vaccine. Enrollment into the trials was organized by age into subgroups of 18-55, 56-69 and 70-plus years, and those subgroups contained roughly 150, 30 and 60 TCR-sequenced participants, respectively.

General conclusions and limits of the study: Participants were mostly white British and included more females than males, and it was suggested by the authors that clonal diversity may have been underestimated. Reportedly, close to half of the unique spike-specific TCRs recognized epitopes lying outside the regions that are mutated in the B.1.351 and B.1.1.7 variants. In the small 56-69-year group, the increase in depth fell short of significance, most likely because of low power. Only a handful of AZD1222 recipients were SARS-CoV-2 seropositive at baseline, limiting conclusions about previously exposed vaccinees. After two AZD1222 doses, spike-specific TCR breadth and depth were significantly higher than at day 0 and than in MenACWY recipients. Because no day 14 peak-response samples were available, repertoires were characterized only after the peak T cell response. Vaccine-associated CD4 TCRs spanned the whole spike protein, with dominant responses in regions 160-218 and 743-854.

Source: peripheral blood, taken 28 days after the second AZD1222 dose. The V gene is TRBV30 and the J gene is TRBJ1-4; no D gene can be assigned with confidence. The clonotype comes from an adult who received the AZD1222 COVID-19 vaccine. Here is the DNA: TGTGCCTGGGCTGGTTCTTCTTGGAATGAAAAACTGTTTTTT. It encodes CAWAGSSWNEKLFF. The full variable domain, with segments outside the CDR3 supplied by the reference TRBV30 and TRBJ1-4 proteins, appears as SQTIHQWPATLVQPVGSPLSLECTVEGTSNPNLYWYRQAAGRGLQLLFYSVGIGQISSEVPQNLSASRPQDRQFILSSKKLLLSDSGFYLCAWAGSSWNEKLFFGSGTQLSVL.